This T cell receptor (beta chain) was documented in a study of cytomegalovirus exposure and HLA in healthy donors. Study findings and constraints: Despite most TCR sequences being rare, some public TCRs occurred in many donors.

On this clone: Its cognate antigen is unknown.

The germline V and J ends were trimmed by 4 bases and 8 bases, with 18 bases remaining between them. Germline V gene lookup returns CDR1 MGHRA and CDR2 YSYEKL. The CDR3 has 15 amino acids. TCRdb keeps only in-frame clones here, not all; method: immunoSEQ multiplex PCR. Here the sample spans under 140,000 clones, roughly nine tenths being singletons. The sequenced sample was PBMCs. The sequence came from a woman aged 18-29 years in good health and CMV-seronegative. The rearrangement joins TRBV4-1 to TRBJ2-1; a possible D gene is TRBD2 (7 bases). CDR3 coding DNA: TGCGCCAGCAGCCTTAACTGGGGGGGCCTAGATGAGCAGTTCTTC. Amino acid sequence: CASSLNWGGLDEQFF.